The 14 T cell receptor beta chains in this list originate from one sample, sequenced in a study of chemoradiotherapy in HPV16-positive cancers. The method was immunoSEQ multiplex PCR; TCRdb's version includes in-frame clones alone and lacks a portion of them. The sample holds several thousand clones, 71% seen once. This material was collected from a patient who underwent chemoradiotherapy. All receptors come from a human donor with HPV-associated anogenital cancer.

The rearrangement links TRBV7-2 to TRBJ2-1; D not certain. The ends were cut back, 4 bases at V and 6 bases at J, with 13 bases in the middle. Germline-derived CDR1 and CDR2 are SGHTA and FQGNSA. The CDR3 is 14 amino acids. CDR3 residues: CASSYERTLNEQFF. CDR3 in DNA: TGTGCCAGCAGCTATGAACGAACTCTCAATGAGCAGTTCTTC.

This chain joins TRBV2 and TRBJ2-1; D gene ambiguous. Between the trimmed V and J ends, which lost 5 bases and 3 bases, there was a span of 14 bases. Germline lookup yields CDR1 SNHLY and CDR2 FYNNEI. CDR3 size: 15 residues. The CDR3 here is CASSRLLGLYNEQFF. CDR3 coding DNA: TGTGCCAGCAGTCGCCTTCTAGGGCTCTACAATGAGCAGTTCTTC.

This chain links TRBV19 with TRBJ2-2; no clear D gene. There are 16 residues in the CDR3. V lost 5 bases, J lost 0 bases, and 13 bases lay in between. CDR1 is LNHDA, CDR2 SQIVND, per germline (reference sequence). The CDR3, as DNA: TGTGCCAGTAGTCCCCCGGGCGTTACGAACACCGGGGAGCTGTTTTTT. It translates to CASSPPGVTNTGELFF.

V is TRBV28 and J is TRBJ1-3; 9 bases align to TRBD1. Trimming cost V 4 bases and J 4 bases; bases outside gene matches: 8. The germline gives CDR1 MDHEN, CDR2 SYDVKM. The CDR3 length is 16 residues. CDR3 in amino acids: CASSSPGQGLGNTIYF. CDR3 bases: TGTGCCAGCAGTTCCCCGGGACAGGGACTGGGAAACACCATATATTTT.

This clone turned up a few times. In DNA form, the CDR3 reads TGTGCCTGGAGGCAGGTGGATGGCACTGAAGCTTTCTTT. Its translation: CAWRQVDGTEAFF. The rearrangement links TRBV30 to TRBJ1-1; D call uncertain. CDR1 is GTSNPN and CDR2 is SVGIG in the germline V gene (reference sequence). Trimming left V 3 bases short and J 4 bases short, with 12 bases between. The CDR3 extends over 13 amino acids.

This clone was observed once. The CDR3 sequence is CASSPQGAYEQYF. The CDR3 DNA reads as TGTGCCAGCAGCCCGCAAGGGGCTTACGAGCAGTACTTC. This chain connects TRBV5-4 to TRBJ2-7, with D possibly matching TRBD1 (5 bases). CDR1 is SGHNT and CDR2 is YYREEE in the germline V gene (reference sequence). This CDR3 spans 13 amino acids. Between the trimmed V and J ends, which lost 4 bases and 4 bases, there was a span of 12 bases.

This chain connects TRBV30 to TRBJ1-6; D gene ambiguous. The CDR3 is made up of 13 amino acids. Germline-derived CDR1 and CDR2 are GTSNPN and SVGIG (reference sequence). V was cut by 0 bases and J by 7 bases, with 7 bases left in between. As DNA, the CDR3 is TGTGCCTGGAGTGTACAGAACAATTCACCCCTCCACTTT. This encodes CAWSVQNNSPLHF.

V is TRBV6-5 and J is TRBJ2-1, with D tentatively TRBD1 (6 bases). V was shortened by 6 bases and J by 7 bases, with 10 bases between the two germline ends. Per the germline V gene, CDR1 is MNHEY and CDR2 is SVGAGI. This CDR3 has 12 amino acids. CDR3 sequence reads: CASRKRGNEQFF. The CDR3 coding sequence is TGTGCCAGCAGGAAGAGGGGGAATGAGCAGTTCTTC.

The chain uses TRBV19 and TRBJ2-3; a possible D gene is TRBD2 (6 bases). Germline V gene data show CDR1 as LNHDA and CDR2 as SQIVND (reference sequence). The CDR3 is 12 amino acids. V gave up 5 bases and J gave up 5 bases, with 8 bases separating them. The CDR3 coding sequence is TGTGCCAGTAGTTCCGGGGGAGATACGCAGTATTTT. It translates to CASSSGGDTQYF. Full variable domain (missing parts from reference TRBV19 and TRBJ2-3): DGGITQSPKYLFRKEGQNVTLSCEQNLNHDAMYWYRQDPGQGLRLIYYSQIVNDFQKGDIAEGYSVSREKKESFPLTVTSAQKNPTAFYLCASSSGGDTQYFGPGTRLTVL.

This chain joins TRBV19 and TRBJ1-5, with D unresolved. CDR3 length: 14 residues. Germline V gene data show CDR1 as LNHDA and CDR2 as SQIVND (reference sequence). V shed 1 base and J shed 4 bases, with 8 bases lying between them. The DNA for the CDR3 is TGTGCCAGTAGTATAGCGTCGTCTAATCAGCCCCAGCATTTT. This codes for CASSIASSNQPQHF.

This clone has only one observation. V gene TRBV6-1 combines with J gene TRBJ1-2; D is perhaps TRBD1 (6 bases). Germline CDR1 and CDR2: MNHNS and SASEGT. The CDR3 loop spans 15 amino acids. Trimming removed 6 bases from V and 6 bases from J, with 20 bases in between. CDR3 protein: CASSLRRGYGDGYTF. Written as DNA, the CDR3 is TGTGCCAGCAGCCTCCGCAGGGGATACGGGGATGGCTACACCTTC.

The chain combines TRBV7-9 with TRBJ1-2; 8 bases align to TRBD1. Losses at the gene ends were 0 bases for V and 8 bases for J; bases not matched to a gene: 5. The CDR3 has 14 amino acids. Germline CDR1 and CDR2: SEHNR and FQNEAQ (reference sequence). The CDR3 sequence: CASSLAPDRGGYTF. DNA of the CDR3: TGTGCCAGCAGCTTAGCCCCTGACAGGGGAGGCTACACCTTC.

The J gene is TRBJ2-3, the V gene TRBV7-2; 8 positions agree with TRBD2. This CDR3 is 15 amino acids long. J lost 0 bases, V lost 5 bases, and 4 bases had no gene match. Germline lookup yields CDR1 SGHTA and CDR2 FQGNSA. CDR3 sequence (DNA): TGTGCCAGCAGCCAACTAGCGGCTAGCACAGATACGCAGTATTTT. It translates to CASSQLAASTDTQYF.

The V and J genes are TRBV28 and TRBJ1-5; D remains ambiguous. V was cut by 6 bases and J by 0 bases, with 9 bases left in between. The CDR3 sequence is 14 residues long. The germline V gene encodes CDR1 MDHEN and CDR2 SYDVKM. The CDR3: CASRPFYSNQPQHF. Here the CDR3 DNA reads TGTGCCAGCAGGCCCTTCTATAGCAATCAGCCCCAGCATTTT.